This TCR beta chain was captured by sequencing in a study of cytomegalovirus exposure and HLA in healthy donors. Study conclusions and caveats: The study put under 200 TCR beta chains on its list as cytomegalovirus-associated. There were some V segments, including TRBV6-2 and TRBV6-3, excluded as indistinguishable. Earlier analysis looked at TCR beta V segments, and most were productive about 87% or about 30% of the time.

In this sample, this clone turned up once. Its antigen is currently unknown. This CDR3 is built from 15 residues. V was shortened by 1 base and J by 5 bases, with 14 bases between the two germline ends. The germline V gene has CDR1 SEHNR and CDR2 FQNEAQ (reference sequence). Both 60 Vbeta primers and 13 Jbeta primers went into the PCR. Profiled with immunoSEQ multiplex PCR; TCRdb holds only in-frame clones, not every one. The data contain about 160,000 clones, roughly 80% of them singletons. This receptor was taken from a male donor in good health and CMV-seronegative. The sequencing sample was made of PBMCs. This chain uses TRBV7-9 with TRBJ1-1, with a tentative D call TRBD1 (5 bases). The CDR3 is CASSLVDGGGTEAFF. CDR3 nucleotide sequence: TGTGCCAGCAGCTTAGTGGATGGGGGGGGAACTGAAGCTTTCTTT.